This T cell receptor (beta chain) comes out of a study of OX40 agonist ivuxolimab in advanced cancers. The overall study: The treatment was a fully human IgG2 OX40 agonist, ivuxolimab. Patients were treated with intravenous ivuxolimab, dosed at 0.01 to 10 mg/kg and infused every 2 weeks. Mean age approximately 66 years, range about 23 to 85; roughly 82% male.

Profiling relied on immunoSEQ multiplex PCR, and the TCRdb table lists in-frame clones only, not all of them. Among 45,000 to 50,000 clones listed, 79% were seen once. The V end was cut by 0 bases, the J end by 7 bases, with 3 bases between. The CDR3 contains 12 residues. Germline-derived CDR1 and CDR2 are SGHVS and FQNEAQ. This receptor was taken from an adult with an advanced solid tumor such as melanoma, head and neck, liver or kidney cancer. V usage is TRBV7-8 and J usage is TRBJ2-2; no clear D. Material: CD4+ or CD8+ T cells sorted from blood, obtained in a trial of the OX40 agonist ivuxolimab. The CDR3 is CASSLALGELFF. The CDR3 DNA reads as TGTGCCAGCAGCTTAGCGCTCGGGGAGCTGTTTTTT.